A selection of T cell receptor beta chains follows, all from one sample in a study of cytomegalovirus exposure and HLA in healthy donors. TCRdb's table, derived via immunoSEQ multiplex PCR, lists solely in-frame clones and lacks some. The sample has roughly 150,000 clones, roughly nine tenths seen once. Sequencing used PBMCs. The receptors shown here come from a woman aged 18-29 years in good health and CMV-seropositive. Each CDR3 is given with its conserved first and last residue. D genes are given only for firm matches. The size entry is marked missing in some rows and otherwise reads once, few, many or a size class.

>-|few|TRBJ2-3|TRBV7-9
TGTGCCAGCAGCGGCCCAGCGGAGTCAGATACGCAGTATTTT
CASSGPAESDTQYF
>TRBD2|-|TRBJ2-7|TRBV25-1
TGTGCCAGCAGACTAGCGGGAACCTACGAGCAGTACTTC
CASRLAGTYEQYF
>-|-|TRBJ2-3|TRBV6-9
TGTGCCAGCAGTTGCCTAGCGTGGGATACGCAGTATTTT
CASSCLAWDTQYF
>TRBD2|-|TRBJ2-5|TRBV2
TGTGCCAGCAGTGAAGGCGGGAGCAGACCAGAGACCCAGTACTTC
CASSEGGSRPETQYF
>TRBD2|-|TRBJ2-1|TRBV6-4
TGTGCCAGCAGTGAGCGGGAGGGCCCCTACAATGAGCAGTTCTTC
CASSEREGPYNEQFF
>-|-|TRBJ1-2|TRBV5-6
TGTGCCAGCAGCTTGTCGGGGACACCGACCGCCTTATATGGCTACACCTTC
CASSLSGTPTALYGYTF
>TRBD2|-|TRBJ2-5|TRBV10-3
TGTGCCATCAGTGATCAGCGGGAGACACTGGAGACCCAGTACTTC
CAISDQRETLETQYF
>-|-|TRBJ2-2|TRBV7-3
TGTGCCAGCAGCACACTTGGGGGAGGCGGGGAGCTGTTTTTT
CASSTLGGGGELFF
>-|-|TRBJ2-5|TRBV4-3
TGCGCCAGCAGCCAAGAGTTGATAGCTGGGAGGGAGACCCAGTACTTC
CASSQELIAGRETQYF
>-|-|TRBJ2-5|TRBV9
TGTGCCAGCAGCCCCCCTTCCTCTCCGGAGACCCAGTACTTC
CASSPPSSPETQYF
>TRBD2|-|TRBJ2-7|TRBV6-1
TGTGCCAGCAGTGTACTAGCGGGAGGTTACGAGCAGTACTTC
CASSVLAGGYEQYF
>TRBD2|-|TRBJ2-1|TRBV14
TGTGCCAGCAGCCAGGGAATGGGAACTAGCGGGAGGTCGAGCTCCTACAATGAGCAGTTCTTC
CASSQGMGTSGRSSSYNEQFF
>TRBD2|-|TRBJ2-1|TRBV6-5
TGTGCCAGCAGTTTGACTAGCGGGCTTCGAAATGAGCAGTTCTTC
CASSLTSGLRNEQFF
>-|-|TRBJ2-1|TRBV9
TGTGCCAGCAGCGTTGGGACATCCTACAATGAGCAGTTCTTC
CASSVGTSYNEQFF
>TRBD1|-|TRBJ1-4|TRBV4-1
TGCGCCAGCAGCCTTATCGTTCCGCCCGTTTCGGACAGGGAGGAGGAAGAAAAACTGTTTTTT
CASSLIVPPVSDREEEEKLFF
>TRBD2|-|TRBJ2-7|TRBV18
TGTGCCAGCTCACCACTGGGACTAGATGATTCCGAGCAGTACTTC
CASSPLGLDDSEQYF
>-|-|TRBJ2-1|TRBV29-1
TGCAGCGTACCTAGGTCCCACCCGGGCAATGAGCAGTTCTTC
CSVPRSHPGNEQFF
>-|-|TRBJ2-5|TRBV11-1
TGTGCCAGCAGTCACTATCTTAGACGGGAGACCCAGTACTTC
CASSHYLRRETQYF
>-|-|TRBJ2-7|TRBV25-1
TGTGCCAGCATTTTAACGGGATCCTACGAGCAGTACTTC
CASILTGSYEQYF
>-|-|TRBJ2-5|TRBV5-6
TGTGCCAGCAGCTTAAGTGGCCAGGGGGGCGAGACCCAGTACTTC
CASSLSGQGGETQYF
>-|-|TRBJ1-5|TRBV19
TGTGCCAGTAGTATCGGTGGGAGGTACAATCAGCCCCAGCATTTT
CASSIGGRYNQPQHF
>-|once|TRBJ1-1|TRBV5-1
TGCGCCAGCAGCTTGGCCGGGACTGAGAACACTGAAGCTTTCTTT
CASSLAGTENTEAFF
>-|-|TRBJ1-3|TRBV4-3
TGCGCCAGCAGCCAAGATGCAGGGATAACAAGAAACACCATATATTTT
CASSQDAGITRNTIYF
>TRBD2|-|TRBJ2-7|TRBV30
TGTGCCTGGAGTGAAATGACTCCCGGACTAGCGGGAGGTACCTACGAGCAGTACTTC
CAWSEMTPGLAGGTYEQYF
>-|-|TRBJ2-3|TRBV11-1
TGTGCCAGCAGCCAGAGGAGAGGGGATACGCAGTATTTT
CASSQRRGDTQYF
>-|once|TRBJ1-3|TRBV14
TGTGCCAGCAGCCAAGGAGTCTCGGGAAACACCATATATTTT
CASSQGVSGNTIYF
>-|once|TRBJ1-5|TRBV7-9
TGTGCCAGCAGCTTAGCGGGGGGGCTTCAACAGCCCCAGCATTTT
CASSLAGGLQQPQHF
>-|few|TRBJ1-2|TRBV6-5
TGTGCCAGCAGTTACCGCAGGGACTATGGCTACACCTTC
CASSYRRDYGYTF
>-|-|TRBJ1-1|TRBV5-5
TGTGCCAGCAGCTTGGCTGTCGGGGGGAATGAAGCTTTCTTT
CASSLAVGGNEAFF
>TRBD2|-|TRBJ2-1|TRBV6-5
TGTGCCAGCAGCCGCAGACTAGCGGACTACAATGAGCAGTTCTTC
CASSRRLADYNEQFF
>-|-|TRBJ2-7|TRBV7-2
TGTGCCAGCAGCATCCCGGGCGAGCAGTACTTC
CASSIPGEQYF
>TRBD1|-|TRBJ2-1|TRBV30
TGTGCCTGGAGCAATACAGGGGGAAGTGAGCAGTTCTTC
CAWSNTGGSEQFF
>-|once|TRBJ1-4|TRBV7-9
TGTGCCAGCAGCCGTTCGACGGGTCGGGAAAAACTGTTTTTT
CASSRSTGREKLFF
>-|-|TRBJ1-1|TRBV23-1
TGCGCCAGCAGTCAAGGAGACAGATGGAACACTGAAGCTTTCTTT
CASSQGDRWNTEAFF
>-|-|TRBJ1-1|TRBV7-2
TGTGCCAGCAGCTTATGGCAGGGGAAGAACACTGAAGCTTTCTTT
CASSLWQGKNTEAFF
>-|once|TRBJ2-1|TRBV19
TGTGCCAGTAGTATAACGACAGGACCCTACAATGAGCAGTTCTTC
CASSITTGPYNEQFF
>TRBD2|few|TRBJ2-1|TRBV29-1
TGCAGCGTTGAACTAGCGGGAGTCTTCTTCGTTTTTGGTGAGCAGTTCTTC
CSVELAGVFFVFGEQFF
>TRBD2|-|TRBJ2-1|TRBV29-1
TGCAGCGCGGGGACTAGCGGGCATCCGTTCTTC
CSAGTSGHPFF
>-|-|TRBJ2-7|TRBV2
TGTGCCAGCAGTCAGGACAGTTCCTACGAGCAGTACTTC
CASSQDSSYEQYF
>TRBD2|once|TRBJ2-4|TRBV9
TGTGCCAGCAGCGTAGAACCACAGCGGGGGCTAAACATTCAGTACTTC
CASSVEPQRGLNIQYF
>TRBD2|few|TRBJ2-7|TRBV6-1
TGTGCCAGCAGTGAAGAACTAGCGGGATCCTACGAGCAGTACTTC
CASSEELAGSYEQYF
>TRBD1|-|TRBJ2-1|TRBV14
TGTGCCAGCAGCCAAAGGACAGGGGGCGATGAGCAGTTCTTC
CASSQRTGGDEQFF
>TRBD2|few|TRBJ2-1|TRBV28
TGTGCCAGCAGTTTTGAATTAGGACTAGCGGGAGCCAGGAATGAGCAGTTCTTC
CASSFELGLAGARNEQFF
>-|-|TRBJ1-1|TRBV5-1
TGCGCCAGCAGCTTTTCGACAGCGACCACTGAAGCTTTCTTT
CASSFSTATTEAFF
>TRBD1|-|TRBJ2-7|TRBV5-4
TGTGCCAGCAGCCCAGCTCCGGGACAGACCTACGAGCAGTACTTC
CASSPAPGQTYEQYF
>TRBD1|-|TRBJ2-7|TRBV5-6
TGTGCCAGCAGCTTACGACAGGGTCGGTCCGAGCAGTACTTC
CASSLRQGRSEQYF
>TRBD1|-|TRBJ2-7|TRBV27
TGTGCCAGCAGAGCCGACAGGGGGGCTTCGGCCTACGAGCAGTACTTC
CASRADRGASAYEQYF
>-|-|TRBJ2-7|TRBV28
TGTGCCAGCAGACTCCACTACGAGCAGTACTTC
CASRLHYEQYF
>TRBD1|-|TRBJ2-7|TRBV28
TGTGCCAGCTGGGGGACAGGGGTCTACGAGCAGTACTTC
CASWGTGVYEQYF
>TRBD1|once|TRBJ2-7|TRBV29-1
TGCAGCGTTGAAACCGGGACAGCTTACGAGCAGTACTTC
CSVETGTAYEQYF
>TRBD1|-|TRBJ1-3|TRBV2
TGTGCCAGTGGGGACAGGGTCGGCTCTGGAAACACCATATATTTT
CASGDRVGSGNTIYF
>-|-|TRBJ2-6|TRBV30
TGTGCCTGGAGTAATACAGGGTTAGGGGCCAACGTCCTGACTTTC
CAWSNTGLGANVLTF
>TRBD2|-|TRBJ2-3|TRBV27
TGTGCCAGCAGTCAACGGGACTACACAGATACGCAGTATTTT
CASSQRDYTDTQYF
>TRBD2|-|TRBJ2-1|TRBV4-1
TGCGCCAGCAGCCTGACTAGCGGGAGGGAAACCTACAATGAGCAGTTCTTC
CASSLTSGRETYNEQFF
>-|-|TRBJ2-1|TRBV12-5
TGTGCTAGTGGTTTGGCAGTCCTCAATGAGCAGTTCTTC
CASGLAVLNEQFF
>-|-|TRBJ2-5|TRBV29-1
TGCAGCGTTGCACAGGGCGTAGAGACCCAGTACTTC
CSVAQGVETQYF
>-|-|TRBJ1-2|TRBV7-9
TGTGCCAGCAGCTTAGAAGGGAGTCTTGGCTACACCTTC
CASSLEGSLGYTF